The clone carrying this TCR beta chain was seen ten or more times. Antigen: not known. This sample is drawn from a study of blood T cells in healthy people across ages. Next came a second PCR, run for about 6 to 12 cycles, which used a sample-barcoded 5' primer along with a J-beta primer mix. TCRdb reprocessed the 5' RACE reads with MiXCR, giving one entry per CDR3 protein. Here the sample spans about 650,000 distinct CDR3 sequences, 32% being singletons. Findings and caveats of the study: While age rose, TCR beta diversity per million T cells dropped in a roughly linear way. Unsorted PBMCs prevented conclusive naive versus antigen-experienced comparison.

Germline CDR1 is SGHRS and CDR2 is YFSETQ. V was clipped by 0 bases and J by 8 bases, with 14 bases between them. CDR3 length: 14 residues. This clonotype originated in an elderly woman in good health. Sequencing was carried out using blood. The chain is built from TRBV5-1 and TRBJ1-1; D possibly corresponds to TRBD1 (5 bases). As DNA, the CDR3 is TGCGCCAGCAGCTTGGGGGGGGGACCAGGAGAAGCTTTCTTT. Protein sequence: CASSLGGGPGEAFF.